This entry describes one TCR beta chain. Its antigen is still unknown. Both TRBC1 and TRBC2 were covered by a beta constant-region primer of two equimolar oligonucleotides. Nested alpha and beta constant-region primers with the SP2 primer drove four PCR rounds on ligated cDNA. MiXCR, run by TCRdb on the UMI-ligation and nested PCR reads, gives a single entry per CDR3 protein. The table has tens of thousands of distinct CDR3 sequences, 9% seen once. This specimen belongs to a study of naive and memory T cell subsets. Whole-study findings and limits: Gini index rose across naive, CM, EM and EMRA in CD4 and CD8. TCR counts from RNA may reflect activation-linked expression changes. Over 95% of naive TCR sequences appeared only once after error correction, unlike memory subsets.

V dropped 1 base and J dropped 5 bases, with 8 bases sitting between them. Germline assignment: CDR1 MGHRA and CDR2 YSYEKL. The CDR3 loop spans 14 amino acids. CD8 T cells were positively selected from what remained after CD4 positive selection. Material: naive CD8+ T cells from blood. The chain has TRBV4-1 and TRBJ1-4; no clear D gene. The sequence derives from a human donor in good health. The CDR3 DNA is TGCGCCAGCAGCCAAGGTTCCCTGAATGAAAAACTGTTTTTT. Amino acid sequence: CASSQGSLNEKLFF.